This T cell receptor beta chain was captured in a study of T cell changes during pregnancy in multiple sclerosis. The V gene's germline CDR1 is KGHSH and CDR2 LQKENI. The CDR3 loop spans 17 amino acids. The V end lost 3 bases, the J end lost 3 bases, and 15 bases lay between the germline ends. Produced via immunoSEQ multiplex PCR; TCRdb's table is partial and in-frame only. Among some 87,000 clones listed, roughly nine tenths were seen once. The sequencing used CD4+ T cells from peripheral blood mononuclear cells, collected before pregnancy. The J gene is TRBJ2-6, the V gene TRBV18; tentatively, D is TRBD1 (5 bases). The receptor's source is a female donor with multiple sclerosis, enrolled in a pregnancy study. Here the CDR3 DNA reads TGTGCCAGCTCACCCTTACAGGTCCAGAGTGGGGCCAACGTCCTGACTTTC. Translation gives CASSPLQVQSGANVLTF.